This T cell receptor beta chain emerged from a study of T cell changes during pregnancy in multiple sclerosis. The CDR3 sequence is 13 residues long. The V segment lost 7 bases and the J segment 1 base; nucleotides outside the gene matches: 2. Germline CDR1 and CDR2: SGHRS and YFSETQ. The data were produced by immunoSEQ multiplex PCR, yet TCRdb's version contains in-frame clones alone and is incomplete. The sample includes tens of thousands of clones, around nine tenths of them seen just once. This sequence originates from a female donor in good health, enrolled as a control in a pregnancy study. The chain combines TRBV5-1 with TRBJ1-1; 9 bases agree with TRBD1. The sample here was peripheral blood, taken in the third trimester of pregnancy. Here the CDR3 DNA reads TGCGCCAGCGGGGGACAGGGGAACACTGAAGCTTTCTTT. This sequence encodes CASGGQGNTEAFF.